The subject of this entry is one TCR beta chain. This clonotype was seen a handful of times. There is no known antigen for this receptor. Base qualities were left out, and no much larger clone turns up one base away. This entry comes from a study of CD8 T cells in ankylosing spondylitis (dated by TCRdb to about 2017). The study in broad terms: T cell receptor beta repertoires were profiled in healthy donors and ankylosing spondylitis patients so that disease-linked TCR variants could be found. The full study cohort comprised about 24 ankylosing spondylitis patients and approximately 100 healthy donors. Peripheral blood was sampled, and synovial fluid was also collected from ankylosing spondylitis patients.

The CDR3, from cysteine to phenylalanine, totals 16 residues. The entry retains the CDR3 DNA only, 48 bases that are in frame from base 1. At the junction V is shortened by 1 base and J by 2 bases; bases outside the gene matches: 4. Sequencing was performed on an Illumina HiSeq 2500. TCR beta libraries were prepared by quantitative 5'-RACE with molecular barcodes. Processing in the source paper ran as follows. Disease-linked TCR variants were identified with a new computational method built on a probabilistic model of VDJ rearrangement. TCRdb reprocessed the public reads (quality trimming at Q25 with fastp, clone calling with MiXCR) and kept in-frame beta chains. One record per CDR3 amino acid sequence lists the most common genes and DNA. The V and J calls and clone size come from TCRdb's table, not from the authors' own analysis. Within this sample are 290,000 or so distinct CDR3 sequences, with roughly 20% of them counted one time only. The top ten clonotypes cover roughly 3.4% of the sample.

General study outcomes and caveats: The disease-linked clones showed a CD8+ phenotype and occurred at relatively low frequencies in peripheral blood. Some motif variants were previously reported in synovial fluid and blood of reactive arthritis patients, suggesting common disease-initiation mechanisms. The disease-linked clones were reported as significantly enriched in matched synovial fluid samples from ankylosing spondylitis patients. A TCR beta motif of eight highly homologous amino acid variants appeared characteristic of blood from ankylosing spondylitis patients.

The chain is encoded by TRBV12-3 or TRBV12-4 joined to TRBJ2-3; 9 bases in the middle match TRBD1. The source is a female donor with ankylosing spondylitis or in good health (not recorded which). The specimen was blood, either unsorted or a sorted T cell fraction (not recorded which). The nucleotide sequence is given as TGTGCCAGCAGTTTAGGGGGACAGGGATCCACAGATACGCAGTATTTT. Its amino acids are CASSLGGQGSTDTQYF.